This T cell receptor beta chain came from a study of T-cell memory formation after mild COVID-19. Overall study results and limits: CD4+ clones that contracted lay mainly in CM and EM; CD8+ ones lay in EMRA. A second wave expanding day 15 to 37 was CD4+-biased; contracting clones were balanced.

The V and J ends lost 5 bases and 0 bases respectively, with 11 bases between them. There are 14 residues in the CDR3. It was 5'RACE with constant-segment primers that produced the TCR alpha and TCR beta cDNA libraries, which carried sample barcodes and UMIs. One entry per CDR3 protein, called by TCRdb with MiXCR from the 5' RACE reads. In the table there are 550,000 to 600,000 distinct CDR3 sequences, roughly a sixth of which are singletons. Points on this clonotype: The antigen remains undetermined.

The sample comprised PBMCs or a T cell subset sorted from them (not recorded which). The V call is TRBV12-3 or TRBV12-4, the J call TRBJ2-7, with D tentatively TRBD1 (6 bases). The receptor's source is an adult woman who had mild COVID-19 (a few samples of this study predate the infection). Cell type and time point are not known. DNA for the CDR3: TGTGCCAGCAGTCTCGGACAGATCTCCTACGAGCAGTACTTC. It translates to CASSLGQISYEQYF.